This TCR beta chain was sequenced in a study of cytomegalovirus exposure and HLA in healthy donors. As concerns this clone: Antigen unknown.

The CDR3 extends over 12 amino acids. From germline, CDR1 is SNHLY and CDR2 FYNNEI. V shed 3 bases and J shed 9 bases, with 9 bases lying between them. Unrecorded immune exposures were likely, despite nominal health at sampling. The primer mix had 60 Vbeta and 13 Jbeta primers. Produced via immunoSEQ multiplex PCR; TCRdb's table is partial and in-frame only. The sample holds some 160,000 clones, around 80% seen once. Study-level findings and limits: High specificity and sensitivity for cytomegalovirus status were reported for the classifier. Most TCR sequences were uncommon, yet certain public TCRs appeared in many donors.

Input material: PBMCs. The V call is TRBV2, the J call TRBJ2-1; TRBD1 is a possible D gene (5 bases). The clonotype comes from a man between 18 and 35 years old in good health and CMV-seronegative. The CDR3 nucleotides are TGTGCCAGCAGTGATTGGGGCGGTGAGCAGTTCTTC. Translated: CASSDWGGEQFF.